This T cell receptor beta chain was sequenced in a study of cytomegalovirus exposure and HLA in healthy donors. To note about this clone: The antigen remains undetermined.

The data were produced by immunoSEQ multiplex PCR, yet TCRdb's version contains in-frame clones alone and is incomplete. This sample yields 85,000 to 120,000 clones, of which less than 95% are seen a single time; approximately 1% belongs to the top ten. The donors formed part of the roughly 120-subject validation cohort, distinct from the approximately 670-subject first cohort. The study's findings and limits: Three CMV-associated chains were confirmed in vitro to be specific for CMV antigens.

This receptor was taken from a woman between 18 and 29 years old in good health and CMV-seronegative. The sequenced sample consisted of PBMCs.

The CDR3, as DNA: TGCGCCAGCAGCTCCGGACAGTCGAACTATGGCTACACCTTC. Translating it yields CASSSGQSNYGYTF. The genes are TRBV5-1 and TRBJ1-2; a weak D match, TRBD1 (6 bases). V lost 3 bases and J lost 2, with 11 bases in between. This CDR3 contains 14 residues. The germline V gene has CDR1 SGHRS and CDR2 YFSETQ.